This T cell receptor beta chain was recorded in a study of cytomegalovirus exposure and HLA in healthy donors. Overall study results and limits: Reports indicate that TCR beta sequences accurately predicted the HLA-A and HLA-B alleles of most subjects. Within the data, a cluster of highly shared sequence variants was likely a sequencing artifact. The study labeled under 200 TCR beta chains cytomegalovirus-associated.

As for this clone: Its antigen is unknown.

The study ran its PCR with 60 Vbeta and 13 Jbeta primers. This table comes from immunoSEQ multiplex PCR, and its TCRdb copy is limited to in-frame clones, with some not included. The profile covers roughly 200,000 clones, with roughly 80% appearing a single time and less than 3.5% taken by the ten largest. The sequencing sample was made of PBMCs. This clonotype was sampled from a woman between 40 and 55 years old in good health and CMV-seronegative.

CDR3 coding DNA: TGTGCCACCAGCCCTAGCGTGGGGGGAGCCGCTGAAGCTTTCTTT. This sequence encodes CATSPSVGGAAEAFF. This rearrangement joins TRBV15 to TRBJ1-1, with a possible D match to TRBD1 (5 bases). The germline gives CDR1 LNHNV, CDR2 YYDKDF (reference sequence). The V and J ends lost 5 bases and 6 bases respectively, with 19 bases between them. This CDR3 is built from 15 residues. Combining the CDR3 with reference TRBV15 and TRBJ1-1 gives the whole variable domain DAMVIQNPRYQVTQFGKPVTLSCSQTLNHNVMYWYQQKSSQAPKLLFHYYDKDFNNEADTPDNFQSRRPNTSFCFLDIRSPGLGDTAMYLCATSPSVGGAAEAFFGQGTRLTVV.